The 32 T cell receptor beta chains in this list originate from one sample, sequenced in a study of T cells after yellow fever vaccination. TCRdb re-derived calls from the 5' RACE reads in MiXCR, one entry per CDR3 protein. The profile shows tens of thousands of distinct CDR3 sequences, approximately 7.3% of them singletons. The material sequenced was CD8+ T cells sorted from PBMCs, taken around 10 days after the first yellow fever vaccination. The receptor set was obtained from a man between 18 and 29 years old who received the YFV17D yellow fever vaccine.

This clonotype appeared a few times. V and J are TRBV7-2 and TRBJ2-3; 10 bases match TRBD1. The V segment lost 5 bases and the J segment 2 bases; nucleotides outside the gene matches: 10. The CDR3 consists of 17 residues. Germline-derived CDR1 and CDR2 are SGHTA and FQGNSA. The CDR3 DNA reads as TGTGCCAGCAGCCTAAGACAGGGGGCGGCGAACACAGATACGCAGTATTTT. Protein product: CASSLRQGAANTDTQYF.

This sequence joins TRBV5-1 and TRBJ2-2, with 13 positions matching TRBD2. The CDR3 extends over 16 amino acids. J lost 5 bases, V lost 9 bases, and 10 bases had no gene match. Germline V gene sequence: CDR1 SGHRS, CDR2 YFSETQ. CDR3 region: CATDKKTSGGTGELFF. In DNA, the CDR3 is TGCGCCACGGACAAAAAGACTAGCGGGGGGACCGGGGAGCTGTTTTTT.

This clonotype showed up many times. The chain couples TRBV25-1 to TRBJ1-2; a weak D match, TRBD1 (6 bases). Germline-derived CDR1 and CDR2 are MGHDK and SYGVNS. The CDR3 totals 14 residues. V was trimmed by 4 bases and J by 4 bases, leaving 13 bases between them. CDR3 region: CASSGGQNLYGYTF. The DNA for the CDR3 is TGTGCCAGCAGTGGAGGACAGAACCTCTATGGCTACACCTTC.

This clonotype occurred many times. The V and J genes are TRBV7-6 and TRBJ2-7, with 9 bases identical to TRBD1. This CDR3 spans 14 amino acids. The junction had 7 bases not matched to a gene; V was cut back by 7 bases and J by 3 bases. Germline CDR1 is SGHVS and CDR2 is FNYEAQ. The CDR3 here is CASIDTDRGYEQYF. CDR3 nucleotides: TGTGCCAGCATCGACACGGACAGGGGCTACGAGCAGTACTTC.

This chain joins TRBV5-5 and TRBJ2-3; 8 bases align to TRBD2. From germline, CDR1 is SGHKS and CDR2 YYEKEE (reference sequence). The CDR3 contains 14 residues. J lost 6 bases, V lost 2 bases, and 5 bases had no gene match. The CDR3: CASSLPGGSDTQYF. CDR3 coding DNA: TGTGCCAGCAGCTTACCGGGGGGGAGTGATACGCAGTATTTT. The variable domain in full, with the rest retrieved from reference TRBV5-5 and TRBJ2-3, is DAGVTQSPTHLIKTRGQQVTLRCSPISGHKSVSWYQQVLGQGPQFIFQYYEKEERGRGNFPDRFSARQFPNYSSELNVNALLLGDSALYLCASSLPGGSDTQYFGPGTRLTVL.

This clonotype was seen repeatedly, ten times or more. The chain combines TRBV7-9 with TRBJ2-1, with 10 bases lining up with TRBD2. Trimming at V came to 5 bases and at J to 4 bases, leaving 11 bases not matched to a gene. CDR3 length equals 17 residues. The germline gives CDR1 SEHNR, CDR2 FQNEAQ (reference sequence). CDR3: CASSTQILAGSYNEQFF. The CDR3 region has the DNA TGTGCCAGCAGCACCCAGATACTAGCGGGGTCATACAATGAGCAGTTCTTC.

This clonotype was detected ten times or more. The V and J genes are TRBV6-5 and TRBJ2-1; the D gene could be TRBD1 or TRBD2 (5 bases each). This CDR3 has 14 amino acids. Germline values: CDR1 MNHEY, CDR2 SVGAGI. The germline V and J ends were trimmed by 5 bases and 0 bases, with 8 bases remaining between them. CDR3 DNA: TGTGCCAGCAGTCGGGACCGCTCCTACAATGAGCAGTTCTTC. Amino acid sequence: CASSRDRSYNEQFF.

This clonotype was counted at least ten times. V is TRBV6-5 and J is TRBJ1-5; TRBD1 agrees at 7 bases. Trimming removed 10 bases from V and 0 bases from J; junction bases left unmatched: 6. Germline V gene lookup returns CDR1 MNHEY and CDR2 SVGAGI. The CDR3 sequence is 14 residues long. The CDR3: CATNRGYSNQPQHF. CDR3 DNA: TGTGCCACCAACAGGGGCTATAGCAATCAGCCCCAGCATTTT.

This clonotype was observed at least ten times. The V and J genes are TRBV28 and TRBJ1-5; maybe TRBD1 (5 bases). This CDR3 is built from 16 residues. V was shortened by 2 bases and J by 4 bases, with 15 bases between the two germline ends. CDR1 MDHEN and CDR2 SYDVKM come from the germline V gene. Written as DNA, the CDR3 is TGTGCCAGCAGTTTAGGGCAGGGATCTGCGAATCAGCCCCAGCATTTT. Its translation is CASSLGQGSANQPQHF.

This clonotype was seen repeatedly, ten times or more. The chain employs TRBV20-1 and TRBJ2-3, with D perhaps matching TRBD2 (5 bases). Germline values: CDR1 DFQATT, CDR2 SNEGSKA (reference sequence). Deletions cut 0 bases from V and 3 bases from J, with 13 bases between. The CDR3 is 15 amino acids. The CDR3, as DNA: TGCAGTGCTAGAGATAGACGGGGTAAAACAGATACGCAGTATTTT. Protein: CSARDRRGKTDTQYF.

Many counts were recorded for this clonotype. The gene calls are TRBV12-3 or TRBV12-4 and TRBJ2-1, with D unresolved. The germline V and J ends were trimmed by 3 bases and 2 bases, with 11 bases remaining between them. The CDR3 has 15 residues. The CDR3: CASSFRADPYNEQFF. The CDR3 nucleotides read TGTGCCAGCAGTTTTAGGGCGGATCCCTACAATGAGCAGTTCTTC.

The chain recombines TRBV7-6 with TRBJ2-7; the D gene is possibly TRBD1 (7 bases). V was shortened by 0 bases and J by 2 bases, with 14 bases between the two germline ends. The CDR3 is 16 residues long. CDR1 SGHVS and CDR2 FNYEAQ come from the germline V gene. In DNA form, the CDR3 reads TGTGCCAGCAGCTTAGCCCAGGGGGGCGCTGCCTACGAGCAGTACTTC. Its translation is CASSLAQGGAAYEQYF.

This clonotype was counted many times. The chain has TRBV12-3 or TRBV12-4 and TRBJ2-7, with D perhaps TRBD1 (5 bases). This CDR3 is 12 amino acids long. V was shortened by 10 bases and J by 7 bases, with 17 bases between the two germline ends. CDR3: CATSGLAGEQYF. CDR3 DNA: TGTGCCACCTCAGGATTAGCAGGGGAGCAGTACTTC.

This clonotype was observed many times. The CDR3 DNA follows: TGTGCCAGTAGTATTCTAGGGACGAGTGAAGCTTTCTTT. Amino acids: CASSILGTSEAFF. The V gene is TRBV19, the J gene TRBJ1-1; D may be TRBD1 (5 bases). From germline, CDR1 is LNHDA and CDR2 SQIVND (reference sequence). The CDR3 runs 13 residues. Trimming took 3 bases from V and 7 from J, leaving 12 bases between them.

The V gene is TRBV7-9, the J gene TRBJ1-2; D gene unclear. Germline-derived CDR1 and CDR2 are SEHNR and FQNEAQ (reference sequence). This CDR3 spans 16 amino acids. Trimming left V 5 bases short and J 4 bases short, with 20 bases between. CDR3 in DNA: TGTGCCAGCAGCCCCCCCATCTATGCCGCGCTCTATGGCTACACCTTC. It translates to CASSPPIYAALYGYTF.

The table lists this clonotype with many counts. The chain is built from TRBV7-9 and TRBJ2-1; TRBD2 is a possible D gene (7 bases). V was shortened by 5 bases and J by 3 bases, with 17 bases between the two germline ends. This CDR3 is built from 16 residues. Germline CDR1 and CDR2: SEHNR and FQNEAQ (reference sequence). CDR3 sequence reads: CASSPGEGTNYNEQFF. CDR3 coding DNA: TGTGCCAGCAGCCCAGGGGAGGGGACCAACTACAATGAGCAGTTCTTC. Filled out from reference TRBV7-9 and TRBJ2-1, the complete variable domain reads DTGVSQNPRHKITKRGQNVTFRCDPISEHNRLYWYRQTLGQGPEFLTYFQNEAQLEKSRLLSDRFSAERPKGSFSTLEIQRTEQGDSAMYLCASSPGEGTNYNEQFFGPGTRLTVL.

This clonotype appeared many times. The gene calls are TRBV25-1 and TRBJ1-1, with D tentatively TRBD1 (5 bases). Germline assignment: CDR1 MGHDK and CDR2 SYGVNS. The CDR3 is made up of 16 amino acids. Trimming left V 2 bases short and J 1 base short, with 14 bases between. The CDR3 nucleotides read TGTGCCAGCAGTGAAATAAAGGGGCGAGGGAACACTGAAGCTTTCTTT. Protein sequence: CASSEIKGRGNTEAFF.

The V gene is TRBV4-1, the J gene TRBJ2-7, with a tentative D call TRBD1 (6 bases). This CDR3 has 15 amino acids. The germline V gene has CDR1 MGHRA and CDR2 YSYEKL. V was trimmed by 3 bases and J by 3 bases, leaving 15 bases between them. CDR3 residues: CASSQVLGGDYEQYF. DNA for the CDR3: TGCGCCAGCAGCCAGGTACTAGGGGGAGACTACGAGCAGTACTTC.

The V and J genes are TRBV11-3 and TRBJ2-7; possible D gene TRBD1, 7 bases. The germline gives CDR1 SGHNT, CDR2 YENEEA. V lost 5 bases and J lost 0, with 20 bases in between. This CDR3 spans 17 amino acids. The CDR3 protein is CASSPNPGQDYSYEQYF. CDR3 DNA: TGTGCCAGCAGCCCAAACCCTGGACAGGACTACTCCTACGAGCAGTACTTC.

This clonotype was seen only a few times. The chain carries TRBV19 and TRBJ2-5; 7 bases are shared with TRBD1. The V and J ends lost 10 bases and 3 bases, in that order; junction bases with no gene match: 11. This CDR3 contains 14 residues. CDR1 is LNHDA, CDR2 SQIVND, per germline (reference sequence). This CDR3 is CATAFGTAEETQYF. Written as DNA, the CDR3 is TGTGCCACCGCTTTCGGGACAGCCGAAGAGACCCAGTACTTC.

The table lists this clonotype with a few counts. The rearrangement links TRBV3-1 to TRBJ2-7; D might be TRBD2 (5 bases). V lost 3 bases and J lost 2, with 11 bases in between. Germline lookup yields CDR1 LGHDT and CDR2 YNNKEL (reference sequence). This CDR3 has 14 residues. The CDR3 loop reads CASSQGVGTYEQYF. CDR3 sequence (DNA): TGTGCCAGCAGCCAGGGCGTCGGGACCTACGAGCAGTACTTC.

Ten or more counts support this clonotype. The chain couples TRBV27 to TRBJ1-2; D remains ambiguous. CDR1 and CDR2 from the germline V gene are MNHEY and SMNVEV (reference sequence). The CDR3 consists of 14 residues. Trimming shortened V by 2 bases and J by 10 bases, and 17 bases separated the two germline ends. DNA of the CDR3: TGTGCCAGCAGTTTAAGACCGGTCGGCCTTAACTACACCTTC. Amino acids: CASSLRPVGLNYTF.

Many counts were recorded for this clonotype. The CDR3 coding sequence is TGTGCCAGCAGCCCACCCCCCTGGAGGATGAGTACAGATACGCAGTATTTT. Residues: CASSPPPWRMSTDTQYF. This chain uses TRBV7-9 with TRBJ2-3; D is possibly TRBD2 (5 bases). The CDR3 totals 17 residues. The V gene lost 5 bases and the J gene lost 3 bases, with 21 bases spanning the gap. CDR1 and CDR2 (germline): SEHNR, FQNEAQ (reference sequence).

This clonotype was observed at least ten times. The gene calls are TRBV27 and TRBJ1-5; D is unresolved. The CDR3 is made up of 14 amino acids. With 2 bases removed from V and 3 bases from J, the gap between germline ends came to 8 bases. CDR1 and CDR2 from the germline V gene are MNHEY and SMNVEV (reference sequence). As DNA, the CDR3 is TGTGCCAGCAGTTTAGGCGGGGTCAATCAGCCCCAGCATTTT. Its translation: CASSLGGVNQPQHF.

This clonotype was seen at least ten times. The rearrangement joins TRBV6-4 to TRBJ2-1; 10 bases line up with TRBD1. After removal of 7 bases from V and 0 bases from J, the junction contained 24 bases not matched to a gene. The CDR3 extends over 22 amino acids. CDR1 and CDR2 from the germline V gene are MRHNA and SNTAGT. CDR3 bases: TGTGCCAGCACGGCAGCTGTAACATTGTGGGGACAGGGGTCTCCCTCCTACAATGAGCAGTTCTTC. This codes for CASTAAVTLWGQGSPSYNEQFF.

The chain has TRBV6-2 or TRBV6-3 and TRBJ2-7; TRBD2 agrees at 11 bases. Germline V gene lookup returns CDR1 MNHEY and CDR2 SVGEGT. With V trimmed by 0 bases and J by 3 bases, 4 bases remained unmatched. The length of the CDR3 is 16 residues. The CDR3 DNA reads as TGTGCCAGCAGTTACTCAACTAGCGGGGGCTTCTACGAGCAGTACTTC. Amino acid sequence: CASSYSTSGGFYEQYF.

This clonotype was counted at least ten times. V gene TRBV5-6 combines with J gene TRBJ2-5, with D hard to call. The CDR3 has 14 residues. The V and J ends lost 4 bases and 2 bases respectively, with 12 bases between them. The V gene's germline CDR1 is SGHDT and CDR2 YYEEEE. CDR3 nucleotide sequence: TGTGCCAGCAGCCCCGCGGCAGGACAAGAGACCCAGTACTTC. This codes for CASSPAAGQETQYF.

This clonotype was seen repeatedly, ten times or more. J is TRBJ2-1 and V is TRBV12-3 or TRBV12-4; D uncertain. The CDR3 length is 13 residues. V was trimmed by 1 base and J by 6 bases, leaving 7 bases between them. The CDR3 bases are TGTGCCAGCAGTTTAGGAGGCCTCAATGAGCAGTTCTTC. Amino acids: CASSLGGLNEQFF.

This clonotype was found many times. This rearrangement joins TRBV19 to TRBJ2-1, with TRBD2 as a possible D gene (6 bases). The germline V and J ends were trimmed by 3 bases and 3 bases, with 18 bases remaining between them. In germline, CDR1 is LNHDA, CDR2 SQIVND (reference sequence). The CDR3 has 17 amino acids. The CDR3 nucleotides are TGTGCCAGTAGTATCGCCTCCGGGGGTGGAAACTACAATGAGCAGTTCTTC. Its translation is CASSIASGGGNYNEQFF.

This clonotype was recorded many times. CDR3 in DNA: TGTGCCACCTTGGACACGAGCTCCTACAATGAGCAGTTCTTC. Protein sequence: CATLDTSSYNEQFF. The J gene is TRBJ2-1, the V gene TRBV15, with a possible D match to TRBD1 (5 bases). CDR3 length: 14 residues. Trimming stripped 8 bases from V and 0 bases from J, with 11 bases between. Germline loops: CDR1 LNHNV, CDR2 YYDKDF (reference sequence).

This chain links TRBV3-1 with TRBJ2-1, with a possible D match to TRBD1 (7 bases). The CDR3 length is 17 residues. The V and J ends lost 0 bases and 1 base respectively, with 13 bases between them. Germline CDR1 is LGHDT and CDR2 is YNNKEL (reference sequence). The CDR3 reads CASSQDPAGGSYNEQFF. In nucleotides, the CDR3 is TGTGCCAGCAGCCAAGATCCGGCAGGGGGGTCCTACAATGAGCAGTTCTTC.

This clonotype was seen only a few times. V usage is TRBV19 and J usage is TRBJ1-1; the D gene is possibly TRBD1 (6 bases). Trimming took off 8 bases at V and 5 bases at J, with 15 bases between the two ends. Germline lookup yields CDR1 LNHDA and CDR2 SQIVND (reference sequence). The CDR3 totals 13 residues. CDR3 in amino acids: CASGTQGWTEAFF. DNA for the CDR3: TGTGCCAGTGGAACTCAGGGGTGGACTGAAGCTTTCTTT.